The clone carrying this T cell receptor beta chain has a count of ten or more. Its specificity is not known. The sample originates from a study of T cells in Graves' hyperthyroidism and ophthalmopathy. What was amplified from RNA transcripts were TCR beta CDR3 regions. The primer set for the first-round RT-PCR of the TCR CDR3 was HTBI. TCRdb ran MiXCR on the multiplex PCR reads and lists one entry per CDR3 protein. The data contain about 480,000 distinct CDR3 sequences, roughly 14% of them singletons. The V gene end was trimmed by 7 bases and the J gene end by 2 bases; junction bases not matched to a gene: 1. Germline-derived CDR1 and CDR2 are SGHRS and YFSETQ. CDR3 length equals 14 residues. Patients aged 18 to 65 had newly diagnosed hyperthyroidism lasting under 2 months. Overall study findings and caveats: Researchers found most expanded thyroid clonotypes above 0.001 in blood as well. A model built on 13 V-J features separated ophthalmopathy from stable hyperthyroidism.

The rearrangement uses TRBV5-1 and TRBJ2-3; 13 bases agree with TRBD2. The specimen sequenced was blood. The source is a woman aged 18-29 years with Graves' hyperthyroidism. CDR3 protein: CASGTSGTTDTQYF. In nucleotides, the CDR3 is TGCGCCAGCGGGACTAGCGGGACCACAGATACGCAGTATTTT.